This TCR beta chain stems from a study of CD8+CD57+ T cells in acquired aplastic anemia (dated by TCRdb to the late 2010s). Regarding the research as a whole: Extracted DNA from sorted CD4+ and CD8+ cells averaged around 3.4 ug, ranging from roughly 0.2 to 30 ug. CD8+CD57+ expansion was defined as frequency above the mean frequency observed in healthy subjects. On the study overall, not on this receptor specifically: CD8+ Simpson's diversity did not differ significantly between patients and healthy controls (P=0.060). Approximately 31 CD8+ CDR3 sequences were found in both patients and controls but appeared to be highly expressed in patients and within the immunodominant clones of the patients.

Expansion of CD8+CD57+ cells had been shown by flow cytometry in the patients chosen for sequencing. All patients had severe acquired aplastic anemia diagnosed by International Study of Aplastic Anemia and Agranulocytosis and Camitta criteria. No patient had received any therapy when blood was sampled. TCR repertoires of sorted CD4+ and CD8+ blood T cells from severe aplastic anemia patients and healthy subjects were deep-sequenced in the study. In the USA, patient enrollment took place under clinicaltrials.gov protocols 00001620, 01623167, 00001397, 00071045, 00081523 and 00961064. Ficoll-Paque density gradient centrifugation was used to isolate peripheral blood mononuclear cells. CD4+ and CD8+ T cells were sorted by FACS or magnetic beads before DNA extraction. This clonotype was detected a few times. What this receptor recognizes is not known. No base quality information exists; no much larger clone differs at one position.

V trim: 0 bases; J trim: 1 base; unmatched bases: 6. The CDR3 contains 17 residues, cysteine and phenylalanine counted. The only DNA kept is the CDR3, 51 bases in frame from the first base. CDR1 and CDR2, per the germline V gene, are MGHRA and YSYEKL. Profiling of TCR beta VDJ combinations and CDR3 sequences used genomic DNA as the template. TCR repertoire sequencing was run on an Illumina HiSeq 2000. The source study handled its data this way. TRBV/TRBJ rearrangement plots, CDR3 size and DJ length profiles, and Simpson's diversity index were used to evaluate the repertoires. The most abundant DNA sequence in the deep sequencing data was defined as the immunodominant clone. CDR3 amino acid sequences were screened for sharing across subjects and compared with published repertoires and the VDJdb database. TCRdb handled the public reads itself, with Q25 trimming in fastp and clone calling in MiXCR, and kept productive beta chains. Each entry is one CDR3 protein sequence, shown with its most common DNA and genes. The V and J calls reflect TCRdb's pipeline rather than the authors' work. A total of roughly 260,000 distinct CDR3 sequences appear in this sample, more than 45% of them only once. The top ten clones comprise 6.5% to 8% of the sample.

The receptor chain draws on TRBV4-1 and TRBJ2-1; TRBD1 lines up with 7 middle nucleotides. This TCR was recovered from a human donor with aplastic anemia. The sequencing input was sorted CD4+, CD8+, or CD8+CD57+ T cells (not recorded which) from PBMCs. DNA sequence: TGCGCCAGCAGCCAAGATAGGGGGCGTGTATCCTACAATGAGCAGTTCTTC. Translation gives CASSQDRGRVSYNEQFF.